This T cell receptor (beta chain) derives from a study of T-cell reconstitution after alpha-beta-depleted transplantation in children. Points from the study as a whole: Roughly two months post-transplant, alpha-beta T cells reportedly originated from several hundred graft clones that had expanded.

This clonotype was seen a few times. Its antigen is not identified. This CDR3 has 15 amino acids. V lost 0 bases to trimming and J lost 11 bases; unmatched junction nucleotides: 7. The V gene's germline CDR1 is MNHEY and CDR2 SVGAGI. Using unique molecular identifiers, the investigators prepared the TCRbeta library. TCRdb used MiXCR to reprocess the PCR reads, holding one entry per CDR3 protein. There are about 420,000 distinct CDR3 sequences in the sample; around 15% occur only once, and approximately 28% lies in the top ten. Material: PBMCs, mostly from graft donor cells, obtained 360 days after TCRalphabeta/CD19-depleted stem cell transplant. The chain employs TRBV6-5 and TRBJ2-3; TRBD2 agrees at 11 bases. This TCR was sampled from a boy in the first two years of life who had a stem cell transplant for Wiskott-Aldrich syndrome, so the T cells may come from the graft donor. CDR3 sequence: CASSYSLTSGGRQYF. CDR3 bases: TGTGCCAGCAGTTACTCGTTAACTAGCGGGGGACGGCAGTATTTT.